This is a list of T cell receptor beta chains from one sample in a study of shared clonotypes between healthy human individuals. Measured with immunoSEQ multiplex PCR; TCRdb has only the in-frame clones, and not every one. Among about 680,000 clones listed, just over 90% were seen once. Sequenced input: naive CD8+ T cells sorted from blood. These receptors were taken from a man between 25 and 39 years old in good health. Both conserved end residues are part of each CDR3. The D gene is left open where the match is weak. Only part of the rows carry a size: once, few, many, or a class if the clone is expanded.

TRBJ2-1,.,TRBV29-1,TRBD2,TGCAGCGCCGATTCTAGCGGGAGGTACAATGAGCAGTTCTTC,CSADSSGRYNEQFF
TRBJ1-5,.,TRBV9,TRBD1,TGTGCCAGCAGCCAAACAGGGGGACAGCCCCAGCATTTT,CASSQTGGQPQHF
TRBJ2-5,.,TRBV28,TRBD2,TGTGCCAGCAGTTTATTCATGACTAGCATCCAAGAGACCCAGTACTTC,CASSLFMTSIQETQYF
TRBJ2-1,.,TRBV7-9,.,TGTGCCAGCAGTCTAGGTGATGAGCAGTTCTTC,CASSLGDEQFF
TRBJ2-1,.,TRBV9,TRBD2,TGTGCCAGCAGCTTAACTAGCGGGGAAACCTTGAACAATGAGCAGTTCTTC,CASSLTSGETLNNEQFF
TRBJ1-1,.,TRBV16,TRBD1,TGTGCCAGCAGCCTCGGACAGGGCAGCACTGAAGCTTTCTTT,CASSLGQGSTEAFF
TRBJ2-7,.,TRBV28,.,TGTGCCAGCGGGTCACCATCCTACGAGCAGTACTTC,CASGSPSYEQYF
TRBJ2-2,.,TRBV4-3,.,TGCGCCAGCAGCCAAGATCAGGGAGGGGGCGGCACCGGGGAGCTGTTTTTT,CASSQDQGGGGTGELFF
TRBJ2-6,.,TRBV19,.,TGTGCCAGTAGCTACAGGGCGGGGCCCTCTGGGGCCAACGTCCTGACTTTC,CASSYRAGPSGANVLTF
TRBJ1-4,.,TRBV7-6,.,TGTGCCAGCAGCTTATCAGGGAGAGGGACTAATGAAAAACTGTTTTTT,CASSLSGRGTNEKLFF
TRBJ2-3,.,TRBV7-6,TRBD2,TGTGCCAGCAGCTTAGTAGCGGGAGAAAGCACAGATACGCAGTATTTT,CASSLVAGESTDTQYF
TRBJ2-7,.,TRBV7-7,TRBD2,TGTGCCAGCAGCTTAGAGCCTAGCGGGTTCAACGAGCAGTACTTC,CASSLEPSGFNEQYF
TRBJ2-1,.,TRBV19,TRBD2,TGTGCCAGTAGTATCTATTGGACTAGCGGGAGTCAGCAGAATGAGCAGTTCTTC,CASSIYWTSGSQQNEQFF
TRBJ2-1,.,TRBV7-9,TRBD2,TGTGCCAGCAGCCGAACTAGCGGGAGGCTTAATGAGCAGTTCTTC,CASSRTSGRLNEQFF
TRBJ1-2,.,TRBV7-9,.,TGTGCCAGCACCGGCCTGGGGGGACCCCACTATGGCTACACCTTC,CASTGLGGPHYGYTF
TRBJ2-5,once,TRBV7-9,.,TGTGCCAGCAGCCCGAAGCGCGGAATAGTAGAGACCCAGTACTTC,CASSPKRGIVETQYF
TRBJ1-2,.,TRBV5-8,TRBD1,TGTGCCAGCAGCCCGGGACAGGGGGGCTATGGCTACACCTTC,CASSPGQGGYGYTF
TRBJ2-5,.,TRBV11-2,.,TGTGCCAGCAGTTCACATTCAGGGGTACAAGAGACCCAGTACTTC,CASSSHSGVQETQYF
TRBJ1-1,.,TRBV9,.,TGTGCCAGCAGCGTAGAAGGGCGCAGTCTCGACACTGAAGCTTTCTTT,CASSVEGRSLDTEAFF
TRBJ2-1,.,TRBV4-3,.,TGCGCCAGCAGCCAAGAGCCCTCGGGGACTCTTCTGAACAATGAGCAGTTCTTC,CASSQEPSGTLLNNEQFF
TRBJ2-1,.,TRBV7-9,TRBD2,TGTGCCAGCAGCCAAGCCGGACTAGCGGGATTCAAGAATGAGCAGTTCTTC,CASSQAGLAGFKNEQFF
TRBJ2-1,.,TRBV11-2,TRBD2,TGTGCCAGCAGCTTACAACTAGCGGACTCCTACAATGAGCAGTTCTTC,CASSLQLADSYNEQFF
TRBJ2-7,.,TRBV7-9,.,TGTGCCAGCAGCTTAACCGGCCTCTCCTACGAGCAGTACTTC,CASSLTGLSYEQYF
TRBJ2-6,.,TRBV29-1,TRBD2,TGCAGCGTCAACGGACTAGCGGGTTCTGGGGCCAACGTCCTGACTTTC,CSVNGLAGSGANVLTF
TRBJ2-7,.,TRBV14,.,TGTGCCAGCAGCCAAGCCCATACACTAGCACCCCTCGGGGAGCAGTACTTC,CASSQAHTLAPLGEQYF
TRBJ2-1,.,TRBV7-9,TRBD2,TGTGCCAGCAGCCCAACTAGCGGGGTCTCCTACAATGAGCAGTTCTTC,CASSPTSGVSYNEQFF
TRBJ2-7,.,TRBV7-6,TRBD2,TGTGCCAGCAGCTTAGGGGATGCGGGGGACCTCGCCTACGAGCAGTACTTC,CASSLGDAGDLAYEQYF
TRBJ2-2,once,TRBV4-2,.,TGTGCCAGCAGCCAAGACGGGCGTAGCGCGCACACCGGGGAGCTGTTTTTT,CASSQDGRSAHTGELFF
TRBJ2-2,.,TRBV27,.,TGTGCCAGCGGCGCTGAATCATGGGAGCTGTTTTTT,CASGAESWELFF
TRBJ2-1,.,TRBV11-2,TRBD1,TGTGCCAGCCTCTCCGGACAGGTGCACAATGAGCAGTTCTTC,CASLSGQVHNEQFF
TRBJ2-1,.,TRBV5-6,.,TGTGCCAGCAGCTTGGCGGGGCTCAATGAGCAGTTCTTC,CASSLAGLNEQFF
TRBJ1-5,.,TRBV11-2,.,TGTGCCAGCAGCTTAGATCCATCAGGGAATCAGCCCCAGCATTTT,CASSLDPSGNQPQHF
TRBJ1-2,once,TRBV7-2,.,TGTGCCAGCAGCCCAGAGGCGGTCTATGGCTACACCTTC,CASSPEAVYGYTF
TRBJ1-1,.,TRBV19,.,TGTGCCAGTGGGGACTGGGTCACTGAAGCTTTCTTT,CASGDWVTEAFF
TRBJ2-1,.,TRBV29-1,TRBD2,TGCAGCGTTGAAATTCGGGCGGGAGAAAGCCTTGAGCAGTTCTTC,CSVEIRAGESLEQFF
TRBJ1-1,.,TRBV7-8,.,TGTGCCAGCAGCCACCTTATGTCTGCAGACACTGAAGCTTTCTTT,CASSHLMSADTEAFF
TRBJ2-5,.,TRBV7-9,.,TGTGCCAGCAGCCCAACGGGACTGAGCCAAGAGACCCAGTACTTC,CASSPTGLSQETQYF
TRBJ2-7,once,TRBV5-1,.,TGCGCCAGCAGCTTGGGTTGGAGCTCCTACGAGCAGTACTTC,CASSLGWSSYEQYF
TRBJ1-2,once,TRBV29-1,.,TGCAGCGTTGACACAGGCCGTTATGGCTACACCTTC,CSVDTGRYGYTF
TRBJ2-6,.,TRBV14,TRBD1,TGTGCCAGCAGGACAGGACAGGGTAGCTCTGGGGCCAACGTCCTGACTTTC,CASRTGQGSSGANVLTF
TRBJ2-1,.,TRBV5-3,.,TGTGCCAGAAGCCCGAGGGGGACAACCTACAATGAGCAGTTCTTC,CARSPRGTTYNEQFF
TRBJ1-1,.,TRBV5-5,.,TGTGCCAGCATCCGAAGGCTTTGGGACACTGAAGCTTTCTTT,CASIRRLWDTEAFF
TRBJ2-7,once,TRBV5-1,.,TGCGCCAGCAGCTTGGCTGGGGGTTCCTACGAGCAGTACTTC,CASSLAGGSYEQYF
TRBJ2-7,.,TRBV6-6,TRBD1,TGTGCCAGCAGTACACCGGGACAGGGGAGAGAGCAGTACTTC,CASSTPGQGREQYF
TRBJ2-3,.,TRBV19,.,TGTGCCAGTAGTATTCTCTTCAGGGCGGGCACAGATACGCAGTATTTT,CASSILFRAGTDTQYF